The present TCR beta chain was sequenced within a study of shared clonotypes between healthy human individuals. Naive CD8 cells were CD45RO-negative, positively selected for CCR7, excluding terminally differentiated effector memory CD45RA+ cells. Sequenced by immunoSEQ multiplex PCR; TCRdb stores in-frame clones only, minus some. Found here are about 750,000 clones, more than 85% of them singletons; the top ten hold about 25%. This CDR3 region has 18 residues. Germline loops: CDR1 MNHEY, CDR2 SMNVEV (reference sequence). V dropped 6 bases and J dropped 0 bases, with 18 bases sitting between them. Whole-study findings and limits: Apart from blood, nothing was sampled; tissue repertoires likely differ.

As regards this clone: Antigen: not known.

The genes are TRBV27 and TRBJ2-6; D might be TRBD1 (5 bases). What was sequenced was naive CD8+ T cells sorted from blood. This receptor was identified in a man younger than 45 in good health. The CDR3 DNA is TGTGCCAGCAGCCGACAGTCCCACCTCCTCTCTGGGGCCAACGTCCTGACTTTC. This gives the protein CASSRQSHLLSGANVLTF.